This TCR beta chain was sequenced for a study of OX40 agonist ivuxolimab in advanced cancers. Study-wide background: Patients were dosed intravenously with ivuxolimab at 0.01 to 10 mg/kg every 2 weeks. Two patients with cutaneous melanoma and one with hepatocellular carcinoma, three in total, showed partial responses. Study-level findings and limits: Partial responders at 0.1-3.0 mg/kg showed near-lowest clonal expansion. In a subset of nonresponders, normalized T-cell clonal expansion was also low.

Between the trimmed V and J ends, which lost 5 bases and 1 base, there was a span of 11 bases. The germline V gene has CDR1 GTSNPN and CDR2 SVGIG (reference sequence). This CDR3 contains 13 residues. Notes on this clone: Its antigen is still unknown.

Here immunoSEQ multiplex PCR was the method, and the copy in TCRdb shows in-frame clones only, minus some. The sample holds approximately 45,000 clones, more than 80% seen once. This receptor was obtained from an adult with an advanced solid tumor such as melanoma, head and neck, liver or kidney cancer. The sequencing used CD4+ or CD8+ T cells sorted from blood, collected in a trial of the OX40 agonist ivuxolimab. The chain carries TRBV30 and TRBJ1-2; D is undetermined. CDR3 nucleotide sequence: TGTGCCTGGGAGACAAACTATAACTATGGCTACACCTTC. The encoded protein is CAWETNYNYGYTF.